Listed here is a single T cell receptor (beta chain). Antigen specificity is unknown. The data originate from a study of T cell repertoires in cytomegalovirus infection. From the reads, TCRdb called clonotypes with MiXCR, one entry per CDR3 protein. The sample shows approximately 500,000 distinct CDR3 sequences, around 35% of them seen only once. The sequences come from cultured PBMCs, collected from culture after CMV antigen stimulation. The clonotype comes from a human donor in good health (CMV status not recorded). Some clones in this sample may be carry-over from other donors' samples.

The CDR3 loop reads CASSQVFAYEQYF. CDR3 nucleotides: TGCGCCAGCAGCCAAGTGTTCGCCTACGAGCAGTACTTC. This chain uses TRBV4-1 with TRBJ2-7; D gene unclear. This CDR3 region has 13 residues. Looked up from germline, CDR1 is MGHRA and CDR2 is YSYEKL. With 1 base removed from V and 2 bases from J, the gap between germline ends came to 6 bases.